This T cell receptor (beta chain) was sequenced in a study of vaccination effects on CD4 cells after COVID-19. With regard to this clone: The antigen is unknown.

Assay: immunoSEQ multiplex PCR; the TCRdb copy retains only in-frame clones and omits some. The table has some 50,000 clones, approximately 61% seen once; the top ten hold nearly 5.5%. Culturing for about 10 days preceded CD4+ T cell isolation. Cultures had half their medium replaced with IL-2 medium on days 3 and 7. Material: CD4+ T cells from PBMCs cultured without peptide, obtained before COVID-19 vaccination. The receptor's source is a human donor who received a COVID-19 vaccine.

The CDR3 sequence is CASSREGQGAYEQYF. Written as DNA, the CDR3 is TGCGCCAGCAGCCGAGAGGGACAGGGGGCCTACGAGCAGTACTTC. The chain uses TRBV4-1 and TRBJ2-7; 11 bases are shared with TRBD1. The V gene's germline CDR1 is MGHRA and CDR2 YSYEKL. Trimming took 4 bases from V and 2 from J; bases not matched to a gene: 4. The CDR3 has 15 amino acids.